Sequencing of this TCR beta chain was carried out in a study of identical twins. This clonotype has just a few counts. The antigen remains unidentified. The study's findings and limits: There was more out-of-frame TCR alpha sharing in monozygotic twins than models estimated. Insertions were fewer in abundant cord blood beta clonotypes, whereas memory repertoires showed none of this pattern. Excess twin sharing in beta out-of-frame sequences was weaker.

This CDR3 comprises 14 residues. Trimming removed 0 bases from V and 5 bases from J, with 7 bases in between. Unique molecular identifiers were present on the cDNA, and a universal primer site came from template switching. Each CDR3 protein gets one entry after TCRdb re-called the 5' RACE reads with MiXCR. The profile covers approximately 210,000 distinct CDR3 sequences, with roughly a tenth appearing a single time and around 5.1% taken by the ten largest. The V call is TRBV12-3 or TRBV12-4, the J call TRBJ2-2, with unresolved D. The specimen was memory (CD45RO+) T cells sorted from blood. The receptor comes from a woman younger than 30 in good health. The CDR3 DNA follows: TGTGCCAGCAGTTTAGCGGGATCTACCGGGGAGCTGTTTTTT. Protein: CASSLAGSTGELFF.